This TCR beta chain was retrieved from a study of vaccination effects on CD4 cells after COVID-19. About the study: Using viral peptide pools, the ViraFEST assay grew out antigen-specific CD4+ T cells prior to sequencing.

Findings and caveats of the study: In the late period after vaccination, infection- and vaccine-induced clones contracted markedly. Vaccine-induced clones in healthy vaccinees cross-reacted with common cold coronaviruses in only 1 of 255 cases.

There are 13 residues in the CDR3. Trimming cost V 0 bases and J 7 bases, with 7 bases left between them. From germline, CDR1 is SGDLS and CDR2 YYNGEE. Comments on this clone: Its target is unknown.

TCRdb's copy holds only in-frame clones and misses some; the assay was immunoSEQ multiplex PCR. The top ten hold more than 2% of the sample, which has about 66,000 clones, over 75% seen once. Scientists isolated CD4+ T cells after a roughly 10-day culture period ended. All participants had two doses of either the BNT162b2 or mRNA-1273 vaccine. In the vaccine recipients, nucleocapsid antibodies were negative and there was no prior SARS-CoV-2 infection. The source was CD4+ T cells from PBMCs cultured without peptide, collected after COVID-19 vaccination. The clonotype comes from a human donor who received a COVID-19 vaccine. V is TRBV9 and J is TRBJ2-2; tentatively, D is TRBD1 (5 bases). CDR3 loop: CASSVEGRGELFF. CDR3 in DNA: TGTGCCAGCAGCGTAGAGGGGCGCGGGGAGCTGTTTTTT.